This record concerns one T cell receptor (beta chain) sequence. What it recognizes is unknown. Time point in this sample: after neoadjuvant nivolumab, at surgical resection. The sample originates from a study of neoadjuvant anti-PD-1 for oral cavity cancer. Study-wide results and caveats: Higher pretreatment blood Treg/Th17 ratios correlated with higher pretreatment blood and lower post-treatment tumor TCRbeta clonality.

Trimming removed 1 base at V and 4 bases at J, with 10 bases between. Per germline, CDR1 SGHTA and CDR2 FQGNSA. The CDR3 has 14 amino acids. Profiling relied on immunoSEQ multiplex PCR, and the TCRdb table lists in-frame clones only, not all of them. The top ten hold 3.5% to 5% of the sample, which has some 9,400 clones, roughly 67% seen once. The specimen was PBMCs, collected after nivolumab (anti-PD-1) treatment. The sequence was obtained from a person aged 40 to 85 with oral cavity squamous cell carcinoma. The chain couples TRBV7-2 to TRBJ1-2, with D possibly matching TRBD1 (5 bases). As DNA, the CDR3 is TGTGCCAGCAGCTTAGGGAGTCAGGGCTATGGCTACACCTTC. This translates into CASSLGSQGYGYTF.